The rows below give T cell receptor beta chains drawn from one sample of a study of cytomegalovirus exposure and HLA in healthy donors. Sequencing used immunoSEQ multiplex PCR; TCRdb keeps in-frame clones, though not all of them. The sample records about 150,000 clones, 75% to 80% being singletons. The sample was PBMCs. The receptors shown here come from a male donor in good health and CMV-seronegative. The CDR3 runs from the conserved cysteine through the conserved F or W. A D gene is named only where the DNA matches it firmly. Rows may omit the clone size; those that give it use once, few, many or a size class.

J,size,V,D,CDR3,DNA
TRBJ1-2,.,TRBV6-1,TRBD1,CASKGATFYGYTF,TGTGCCAGCAAGGGGGCCACTTTCTATGGCTACACCTTC
TRBJ1-1,few,TRBV5-4,.,CASSLAGGNTEAFF,TGTGCCAGCAGCTTGGCGGGTGGGAACACTGAAGCTTTCTTT
TRBJ1-3,once,TRBV5-1,TRBD1,CASSPGTAGNTIYF,TGCGCCAGCAGCCCCGGGACAGCTGGAAACACCATATATTTT
TRBJ2-1,.,TRBV4-2,TRBD2,CASSQDLRVAGGGFF,TGTGCCAGCAGCCAAGATCTCCGTGTAGCGGGAGGTGGGTTCTTC
TRBJ2-3,.,TRBV25-1,TRBD1,CASSEPAGTGGTDTQYF,TGTGCCAGCAGTGAACCGGCCGGGACAGGGGGCACAGATACGCAGTATTTT
TRBJ2-1,.,TRBV13,TRBD1,CASSLGGTANNEQFF,TGTGCCAGCAGCTTAGGGGGGACAGCCAACAATGAGCAGTTCTTC
TRBJ2-6,.,TRBV29-1,TRBD1,CSVEGPSGQGFYGANVLTF,TGCAGCGTTGAGGGCCCCTCGGGACAGGGGTTTTACGGGGCCAACGTCCTGACTTTC
TRBJ2-7,few,TRBV30,.,CAWSQSLSSYEQYF,TGTGCCTGGAGTCAAAGCTTGAGCTCCTACGAGCAGTACTTC
TRBJ1-1,.,TRBV7-3,.,CASSSGKKGVAFF,TGTGCCAGCAGCTCAGGGAAGAAGGGGGTCGCTTTCTTT
TRBJ2-1,.,TRBV7-2,TRBD2,CASSLASGSGNNEQFF,TGTGCCAGCAGCTTAGCGAGCGGGAGTGGGAACAATGAGCAGTTCTTC
TRBJ2-1,.,TRBV5-1,TRBD2,CASSSPRLASYNEQFF,TGCGCCAGCAGCTCCCCTCGACTAGCGTCCTACAATGAGCAGTTCTTC
TRBJ2-7,once,TRBV6-5,.,CASSPNYGTYEQYF,TGTGCCAGCAGCCCAAACTACGGGACCTACGAGCAGTACTTC
TRBJ2-1,.,TRBV5-1,TRBD1,CASSLGRTGGTDNYNEQFF,TGCGCCAGCAGCTTGGGTCGGACAGGGGGGACCGACAATTACAATGAGCAGTTCTTC